The source of this T cell receptor (beta chain) is a study of T cell responses to AZD1222 COVID-19 vaccine (dated by TCRdb to the early 2020s). In the study overall: AZD1222 recipients given second doses at about 4 weeks or at about 12 weeks were pooled, since spike-specific TCR depth and breadth were not found to differ between the two schedules. Trial participants were enrolled by age into subgroups of 18-55, 56-69 and 70-plus years, and around 140, 26 and 57 TCR-sequenced participants, respectively, were included in these subgroups. A total of over 230 trial participants underwent TCR sequencing, of whom around 200 received two doses of AZD1222 and about 25 received two doses of the MenACWY control vaccine. Study-wide conclusions, independent of this receptor: Reportedly, almost half of the unique spike-specific TCRs recognized epitopes lying outside the regions that are mutated in the B.1.351 and B.1.1.7 variants. Spike-specific TCR breadth and depth rose significantly after two AZD1222 doses compared with day 0 and with MenACWY recipients. Vaccine-associated CD4 TCRs spanned the whole spike protein, with dominant responses in regions 160-218 and 743-854. Conclusions about previously exposed vaccinees are limited because only 5 or 6 AZD1222 recipients were SARS-CoV-2 seropositive at baseline. Because no day 14 peak-response samples were available, the repertoires could be characterized only after the peak T cell response. Participants were mostly white British, with more females than males. The authors suggested clonal diversity may have been underestimated. The 56-69-year group was small, and its depth increase did not reach significance, likely because of low power.

A remark on this clone: Its antigen has not been determined. Base qualities are not provided; no much larger clone lies one nucleotide away.

The V end loses 7 bases and the J end loses 8 bases, and a stretch of 15 bases separates them. From its cysteine to its phenylalanine, the CDR3 spans 13 amino acids. Only CDR3 DNA is held: 39 bases, read in frame from base 1. The germline V gene specifies SGHDT as CDR1 and YYEEEE as CDR2. The time point label for this specimen denotes: baseline before first vaccination. Vaccinee samples were obtained from the UK trials COV001 and COV002, which included a single-blind randomized controlled phase 2/3 trial of AZD1222 (ChAdOx1 nCoV-19) in healthy adults. For TCRbeta chain sequencing, PBMC samples from trial participants were taken at day 0 and at day 28 after the second dose. The CDR3 regions of human TCRbeta chains were subjected to immunosequencing. From the authors' description of their analysis: TCRs in the repertoires were compared against a reference library of SARS-CoV-2-specific TCRs that had been generated with the MIRA antigen-specificity platform. Breadth was defined as the fraction of unique TCRs that were SARS-CoV-2-associated, and depth was defined as the fraction of total T cells that were SARS-CoV-2-associated. Using the MIRA data, each spike-specific TCR was mapped to the spike region that the TCR reacts to and placed in a CD4 or CD8 class. Log10-transformed breadth and depth values were compared by one-way ANOVA with Sidak's multiple comparisons tests. Here the immuneACCESS table is served through TCRdb, limited to in-frame sequences with V and J called. Missing clones are a known gap in these copies; in checked studies unresolved V genes cover under half, and the rest lacks a known reason. Clone size and V and J calls were adopted from that table, with D and trimming inferred from the DNA. The sample contains some 150,000 clones, 85% to 95% of them found a single time. About 3% of the sample is taken by the ten largest.

The material was peripheral blood, obtained on day 0 of AZD1222 vaccination. The source of this sequence is an adult in good health. The chain is made from TRBV5-6 and TRBJ1-4; a weak D assignment points to TRBD1 (5 bases agree). The CDR3 reads CASRAAGREKLFF. The DNA sequence follows: TGTGCCAGCCGCGCGGCAGGGCGAGAAAAACTGTTTTTT.